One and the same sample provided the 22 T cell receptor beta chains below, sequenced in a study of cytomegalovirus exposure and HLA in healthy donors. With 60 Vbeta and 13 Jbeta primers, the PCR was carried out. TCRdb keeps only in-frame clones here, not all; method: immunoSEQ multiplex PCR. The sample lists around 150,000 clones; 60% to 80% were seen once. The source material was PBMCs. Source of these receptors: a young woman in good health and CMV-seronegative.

The DNA of the CDR3 is TGTGCCAGCAGCCTGTACCCCGAGTACTTCTACGAGCAGTACTTC. Amino acid sequence: CASSLYPEYFYEQYF. The rearrangement links TRBV7-6 to TRBJ2-7, with no clear D. Trimming stripped 5 bases from V and 3 bases from J, with 17 bases between. This CDR3 comprises 15 residues. CDR1 and CDR2 from the germline V gene are SGHVS and FNYEAQ.

CDR3: CASSSMTAEAFF. For the CDR3, the DNA is TGTGCCAGCAGTTCCATGACAGCTGAAGCTTTCTTT. This chain links TRBV6-5 with TRBJ1-1, with D maybe TRBD1 (5 bases). In germline, CDR1 is MNHEY, CDR2 SVGAGI. The CDR3 contains 12 residues. Deletions cut 4 bases from V and 6 bases from J, with 9 bases between.

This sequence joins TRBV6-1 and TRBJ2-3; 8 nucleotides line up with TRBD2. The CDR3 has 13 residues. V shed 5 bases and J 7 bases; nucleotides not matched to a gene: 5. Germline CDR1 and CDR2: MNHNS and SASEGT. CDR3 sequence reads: CASSLLAEHTQYF. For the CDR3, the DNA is TGTGCCAGCAGTTTACTAGCGGAGCATACGCAGTATTTT.

CDR3 nucleotides: TGTGCAAGTCGCTTAACCGGGGGGGCGAGCCAGCCTTTGAACACTGAAGCTTTCTTT. Its translation: CASRLTGGASQPLNTEAFF. V usage is TRBV12-2 and J usage is TRBJ1-1. TRBV12-2 is a recognized pseudogene. The CDR3 consists of 19 residues.

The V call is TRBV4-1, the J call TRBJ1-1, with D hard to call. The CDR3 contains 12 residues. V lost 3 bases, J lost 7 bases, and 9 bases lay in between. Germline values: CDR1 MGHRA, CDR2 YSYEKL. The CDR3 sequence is CASSHQASEAFF. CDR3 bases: TGCGCCAGCAGCCATCAGGCCAGTGAAGCTTTCTTT.

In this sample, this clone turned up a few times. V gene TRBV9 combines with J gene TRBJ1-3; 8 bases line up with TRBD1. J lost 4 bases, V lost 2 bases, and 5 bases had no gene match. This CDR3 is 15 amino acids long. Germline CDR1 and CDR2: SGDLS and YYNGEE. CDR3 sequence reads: CASSVARGPGNTIYF. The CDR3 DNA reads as TGTGCCAGCAGCGTCGCCAGGGGGCCAGGAAACACCATATATTTT. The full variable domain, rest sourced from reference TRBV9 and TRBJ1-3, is DSGVTQTPKHLITATGQRVTLRCSPRSGDLSVYWYQQSLDQGLQFLIQYYNGEERAKGNILERFSAQQFPDLHSELNLSSLELGDSALYFCASSVARGPGNTIYFGEGSWLTVV.

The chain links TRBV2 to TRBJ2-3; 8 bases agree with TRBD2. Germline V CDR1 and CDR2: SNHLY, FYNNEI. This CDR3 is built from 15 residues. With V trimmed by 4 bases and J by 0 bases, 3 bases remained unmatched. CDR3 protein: CASSVLAASTDTQYF. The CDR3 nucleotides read TGTGCCAGCAGTGTACTAGCGGCTAGCACAGATACGCAGTATTTT.

CDR3 nucleotide sequence: TGCGCCAGCAGCTTGGGGGCAGGCCTGTCGTCATCGAACAACAATGAGCAGTTCTTC. Its protein product is CASSLGAGLSSSNNNEQFF. This chain connects TRBV5-1 to TRBJ2-1; D gene ambiguous. Germline assignment: CDR1 SGHRS and CDR2 YFSETQ. The V end lost 0 bases, the J end lost 5 bases, and 24 bases lay between the germline ends. The CDR3 is 19 amino acids.

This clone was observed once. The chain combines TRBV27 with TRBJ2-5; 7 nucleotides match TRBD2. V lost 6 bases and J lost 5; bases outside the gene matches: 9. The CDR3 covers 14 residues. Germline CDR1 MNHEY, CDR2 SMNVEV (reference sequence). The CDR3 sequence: CASSPGEGLETQYF. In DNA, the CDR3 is TGTGCCAGCAGCCCCGGGGAGGGGTTGGAGACCCAGTACTTC.

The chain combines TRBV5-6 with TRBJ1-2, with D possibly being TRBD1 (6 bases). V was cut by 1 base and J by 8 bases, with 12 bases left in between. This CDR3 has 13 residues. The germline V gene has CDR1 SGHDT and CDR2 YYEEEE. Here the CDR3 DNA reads TGTGCCAGCAGCTTGCGGGGGGCCAGGGGCTACACCTTC. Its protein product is CASSLRGARGYTF.

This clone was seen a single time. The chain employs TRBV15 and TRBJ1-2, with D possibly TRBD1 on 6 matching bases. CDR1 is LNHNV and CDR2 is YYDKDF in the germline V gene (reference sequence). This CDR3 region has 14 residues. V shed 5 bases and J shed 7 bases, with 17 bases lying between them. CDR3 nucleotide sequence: TGTGCCACCAGCTCTCGCACCACAGGGTCTGGCTACACCTTC. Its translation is CATSSRTTGSGYTF.

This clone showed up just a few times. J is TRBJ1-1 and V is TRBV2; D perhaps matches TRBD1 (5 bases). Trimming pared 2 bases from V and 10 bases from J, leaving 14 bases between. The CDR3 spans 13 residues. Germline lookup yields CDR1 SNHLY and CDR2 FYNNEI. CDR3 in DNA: TGTGCCAGCAGTGAACAGGGTTTCGGGAGAGCTTTCTTT. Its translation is CASSEQGFGRAFF.

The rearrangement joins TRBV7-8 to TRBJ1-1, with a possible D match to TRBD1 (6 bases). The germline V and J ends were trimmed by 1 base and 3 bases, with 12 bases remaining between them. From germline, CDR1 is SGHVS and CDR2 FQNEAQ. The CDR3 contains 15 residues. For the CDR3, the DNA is TGTGCCAGCAGCTTAGACCGGGACACTTACACTGAAGCTTTCTTT. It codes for CASSLDRDTYTEAFF.

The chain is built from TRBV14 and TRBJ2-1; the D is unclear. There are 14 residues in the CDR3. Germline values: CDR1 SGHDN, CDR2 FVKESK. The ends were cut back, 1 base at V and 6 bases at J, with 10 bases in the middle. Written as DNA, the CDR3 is TGTGCCAGCAGCCAAGCCCTCCCGGGCAATGAGCAGTTCTTC. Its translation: CASSQALPGNEQFF.

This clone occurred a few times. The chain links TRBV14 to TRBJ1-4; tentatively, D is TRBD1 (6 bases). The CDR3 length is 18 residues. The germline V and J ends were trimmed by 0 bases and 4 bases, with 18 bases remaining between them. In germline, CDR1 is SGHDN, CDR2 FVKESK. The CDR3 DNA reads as TGTGCCAGCAGCCAAGATGACAGAAGGACAGCTCTTAATGAAAAACTGTTTTTT. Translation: CASSQDDRRTALNEKLFF.

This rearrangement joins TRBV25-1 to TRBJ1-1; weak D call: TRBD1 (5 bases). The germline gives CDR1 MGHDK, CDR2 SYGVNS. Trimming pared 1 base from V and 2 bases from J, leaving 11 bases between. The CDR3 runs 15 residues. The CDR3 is CASSEFKGLNTEAFF. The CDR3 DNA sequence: TGTGCCAGCAGTGAATTTAAGGGACTAAACACTGAAGCTTTCTTT.

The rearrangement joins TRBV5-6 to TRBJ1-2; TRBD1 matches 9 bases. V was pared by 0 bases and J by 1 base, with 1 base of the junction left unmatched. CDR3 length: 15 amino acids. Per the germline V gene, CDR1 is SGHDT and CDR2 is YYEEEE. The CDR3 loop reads CASSLAGQGNYGYTF. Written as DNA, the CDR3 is TGTGCCAGCAGCTTGGCGGGACAGGGTAACTATGGCTACACCTTC.

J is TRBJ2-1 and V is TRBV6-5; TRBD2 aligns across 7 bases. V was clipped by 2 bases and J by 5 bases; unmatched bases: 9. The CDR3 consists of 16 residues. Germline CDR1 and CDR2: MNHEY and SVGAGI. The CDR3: CASSYVKGRVDNEQFF. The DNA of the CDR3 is TGTGCCAGCAGTTACGTTAAAGGGAGGGTCGACAATGAGCAGTTCTTC.

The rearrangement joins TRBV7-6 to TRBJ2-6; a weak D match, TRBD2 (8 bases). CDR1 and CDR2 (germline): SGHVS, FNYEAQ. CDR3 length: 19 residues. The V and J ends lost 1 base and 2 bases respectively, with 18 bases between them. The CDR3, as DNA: TGTGCCAGCAGCTTAGATCCCGGGAGGGGGCGCCCTGGGGCCAACGTCCTGACTTTC. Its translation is CASSLDPGRGRPGANVLTF.

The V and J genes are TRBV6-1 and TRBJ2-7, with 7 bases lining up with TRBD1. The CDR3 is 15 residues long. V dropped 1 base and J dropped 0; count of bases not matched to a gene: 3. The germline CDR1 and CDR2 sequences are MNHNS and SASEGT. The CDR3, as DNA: TGTGCCAGCAGTGAAGTCCGGGACAGCTCCTACGAGCAGTACTTC. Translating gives CASSEVRDSSYEQYF.

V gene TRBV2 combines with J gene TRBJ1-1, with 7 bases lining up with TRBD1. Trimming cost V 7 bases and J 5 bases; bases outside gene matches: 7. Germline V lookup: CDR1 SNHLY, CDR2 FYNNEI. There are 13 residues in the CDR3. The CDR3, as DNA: TGTGCCAGCATCCGGGACAGCGGGACTGAAGCTTTCTTT. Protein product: CASIRDSGTEAFF.

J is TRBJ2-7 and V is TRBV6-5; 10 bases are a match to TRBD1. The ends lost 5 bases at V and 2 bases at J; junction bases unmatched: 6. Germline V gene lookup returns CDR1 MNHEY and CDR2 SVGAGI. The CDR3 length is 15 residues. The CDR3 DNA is TGTGCCAGCAGTCCCTCCGGGACAGGGGCCTACGAGCAGTACTTC. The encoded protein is CASSPSGTGAYEQYF.